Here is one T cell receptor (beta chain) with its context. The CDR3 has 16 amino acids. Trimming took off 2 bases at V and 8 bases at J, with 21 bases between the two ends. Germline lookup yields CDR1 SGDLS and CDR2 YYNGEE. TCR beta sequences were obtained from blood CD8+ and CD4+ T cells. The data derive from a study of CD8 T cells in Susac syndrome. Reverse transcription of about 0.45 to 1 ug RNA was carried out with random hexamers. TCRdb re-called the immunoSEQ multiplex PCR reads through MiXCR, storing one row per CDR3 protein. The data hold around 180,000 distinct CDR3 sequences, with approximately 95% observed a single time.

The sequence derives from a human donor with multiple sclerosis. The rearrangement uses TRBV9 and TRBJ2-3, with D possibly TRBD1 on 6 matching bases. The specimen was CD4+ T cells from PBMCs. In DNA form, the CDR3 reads TGTGCCAGCAGCGTGTTCGATAGAACTGAAGGGGGTACGCAGTATTTT. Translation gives CASSVFDRTEGGTQYF.